This entry features one TCR beta chain sequence. What it binds is not known. Other DNA sequences in this specimen translate into the identical CDR3. Germline V lookup: CDR1 KGHSH, CDR2 LQKENI. The V and J ends lost 0 bases and 2 bases, in that order; junction bases with no gene match: 2. The CDR3 has 16 amino acids. Sequencing used immunoSEQ multiplex PCR; TCRdb keeps in-frame clones, though not all of them. The sample carries more than 50,000 clones, 70% to 90% recorded once. The data stem from a study of T cell responses to AZD1222 COVID-19 vaccine. Study information: Second-dose intervals near 4 or 12 weeks were combined.

Study-wide results and caveats: Just 6 or 7 AZD1222 recipients were seropositive at baseline. Females made up more of the donors, who were largely white British, and clonal diversity may have come out too low. Breadth and depth of Spike-specific TCRs rose after two AZD1222 doses.

The source is an adult in good health. Sample: peripheral blood, taken on day 0 of AZD1222 vaccination. The chain joins TRBV18 to TRBJ2-2; 8 bases are shared with TRBD1. This CDR3 reads CASSPPTGGNTGELFF. Written as DNA, the CDR3 is TGTGCCAGCTCACCACCTACAGGGGGTAACACCGGGGAGCTGTTTTTT.